The 20 T cell receptor beta chains listed next were all sequenced from one sample in a study of cytomegalovirus exposure and HLA in healthy donors. Vbeta (60) and Jbeta (13) primers were used in the PCR. Libraries were prepared by immunoSEQ multiplex PCR; TCRdb keeps only in-frame clonotypes and omits some of them. The sample gives approximately 160,000 clones, around 79% of which show up once; approximately 2.4% is in the top ten. The sequenced material came from PBMCs. These receptors were taken from a woman between 40 and 50 years old in good health and CMV-seropositive.

This chain connects TRBV30 to TRBJ1-2; D may be TRBD1 (6 bases). V was cut by 3 bases and J by 0 bases, with 8 bases left in between. The CDR3 has 13 amino acids. CDR1 GTSNPN and CDR2 SVGIG come from the germline V gene (reference sequence). The CDR3: CAWRGGSNYGYTF. The CDR3 DNA follows: TGTGCCTGGAGAGGGGGATCTAACTATGGCTACACCTTC.

V gene TRBV4-1 combines with J gene TRBJ2-7; 7 nucleotides agree with TRBD1. V gave up 0 bases and J gave up 3 bases; unmatched junction bases: 5. Germline V gene lookup returns CDR1 MGHRA and CDR2 YSYEKL. The CDR3 loop spans 15 amino acids. As DNA, the CDR3 is TGCGCCAGCAGCCAAGATCACAGGGGTAACTACGAGCAGTACTTC. Translation: CASSQDHRGNYEQYF.

The J gene is TRBJ1-4, the V gene TRBV30; 11 bases line up with TRBD1. Germline CDR1 and CDR2: GTSNPN and SVGIG (reference sequence). With V trimmed by 2 bases and J by 0 bases, 8 bases remained unmatched. The CDR3 consists of 18 residues. As DNA, the CDR3 is TGTGCCTGGAGTTGGGGACAGGGGGGGTTTGCAACTAATGAAAAACTGTTTTTT. Its translation is CAWSWGQGGFATNEKLFF.

This clone occurred once. The conserved phenylalanine or tryptophan is not found at the CDR3 terminus, so this likely reflects a read error. The DNA for the CDR3 is TGTGCCAGCAGCCCACAGGGGACTCTCTCCTACGAGCAGTACCTC. Its translation: CASSPQGTLSYEQYL. V usage is TRBV14 and J usage is TRBJ2-7; D may be TRBD1 (7 bases). CDR3 length equals 15 residues. V lost 4 bases and J 0 bases, leaving 13 bases between the germline ends. Germline values: CDR1 SGHDN, CDR2 FVKESK.

The chain uses TRBV4-2 and TRBJ2-3, with TRBD1 matching 8 bases. This CDR3 is 16 amino acids long. Germline V CDR1 and CDR2: LGHNA, YNFKEQ. Losses at the gene ends were 0 bases for V and 3 bases for J; bases not matched to a gene: 5. CDR3 sequence reads: CASSQETTGATDTQYF. The DNA of the CDR3 is TGTGCCAGCAGCCAAGAAACGACAGGGGCGACAGATACGCAGTATTTT.

The sample holds a few counts of this clone. The chain carries TRBV4-3 and TRBJ2-7; D may be TRBD1 (6 bases). V shed 0 bases and J shed 3 bases, with 9 bases lying between them. The CDR3 covers 14 residues. Germline V gives CDR1 LGHNA, CDR2 YSLEER. The CDR3 loop is CASSQETGNYEQYF. CDR3 DNA sequence: TGCGCCAGCAGCCAAGAAACAGGGAACTACGAGCAGTACTTC.

The chain recombines TRBV6-5 with TRBJ1-3, with a possible D match to TRBD1 (5 bases). CDR1 and CDR2 from the germline V gene are MNHEY and SVGAGI. This CDR3 is built from 15 residues. Trimming cost V 6 bases and J 0 bases, with 12 bases left between them. CDR3 bases: TGTGCCAGCAGCCCGGGGGATGCCTCTGGAAACACCATATATTTT. Translation: CASSPGDASGNTIYF.

A few counts support this clone. The V and J genes are TRBV7-2 and TRBJ2-5, with TRBD2 identical over 7 bases. With the DNA end fitting TRBJ2-7 better, the J assignment may be wrong. Germline V gene data show CDR1 as SGHTA and CDR2 as FQGNSA. The CDR3 loop spans 14 amino acids. CDR3 sequence reads: CASSRGGPNYEQYF. The CDR3 DNA reads as TGTGCCAGCAGCCGGGGAGGGCCCAACTACGAGCAGTACTTC.

This clone was recorded a few times. The chain couples TRBV28 to TRBJ2-1, with 12 bases matching TRBD2. There are 15 residues in the CDR3. V shed 2 bases and J 11 bases; nucleotides not matched to a gene: 7. Germline-derived CDR1 and CDR2 are MDHEN and SYDVKM. The CDR3 DNA follows: TGTGCCAGCAGTTTAGGGCTAGCGGGGGGGCTTAAGCAGTTCTTC. Its translation: CASSLGLAGGLKQFF.

About this clone itself: A much more abundant neighbour one base away suggests this may be a read error. This chain connects TRBV4-1 to TRBJ1-2; tentatively, D is TRBD1 (5 bases). The CDR3 has 15 residues. Per the germline V gene, CDR1 is MGHRA and CDR2 is YSYEKL. The CDR3 nucleotides are TGCGCCAGCAGCCAACTTTACCAGGGTGGAAGGGGCTGCACCTTC. Amino acids: CASSQLYQGGRGCTF.

V usage is TRBV7-2 and J usage is TRBJ1-1; weak D call: TRBD1 (5 bases). CDR1 is SGHTA and CDR2 is FQGNSA in the germline V gene. This CDR3 has 14 amino acids. Between the trimmed V and J ends, which lost 4 bases and 2 bases, there was a span of 11 bases. DNA for the CDR3: TGTGCCAGCAGCTCGGAAGGGGCAAACACTGAAGCTTTCTTT. Translated, it gives CASSSEGANTEAFF.

This clone has only one observation. The V and J genes are TRBV29-1 and TRBJ2-7, with 9 positions matching TRBD1. The CDR3 is made up of 12 amino acids. Germline-derived CDR1 and CDR2 are SQVTM and ANQGSEA. Trimming at V came to 6 bases and at J to 5 bases, leaving 5 bases not matched to a gene. The CDR3 protein is CSVTDRGDEQYF. CDR3 DNA: TGCAGCGTGACCGACAGGGGGGACGAGCAGTACTTC.

V usage is TRBV2 and J usage is TRBJ1-2, with TRBD1 matching over 11 bases. Germline trimming cut 7 bases from V and 7 bases from J; bases unmatched to any gene: 5. The CDR3 is 13 residues long. CDR1 and CDR2 from the germline V gene are SNHLY and FYNNEI. CDR3 sequence reads: CASTRTGGVGYTF. For the CDR3, the DNA is TGTGCCAGCACTAGGACAGGGGGCGTTGGCTACACCTTC.

In its sample, this clone was seen a few times. The chain uses TRBV5-6 and TRBJ2-7, with 7 bases matching TRBD1. V lost 4 bases, J lost 7 bases, and 5 bases stayed unmatched. The CDR3 length is 12 residues. In germline, CDR1 is SGHDT, CDR2 YYEEEE. The CDR3 nucleotides are TGTGCCAGCAGCAGGGACAGCCCTGAGCAGTACTTC. Translation gives CASSRDSPEQYF.

The rearrangement links TRBV6-6 to TRBJ2-5; a possible D gene is TRBD2 (6 bases). The closer fit of TRBJ2-7 to the DNA end suggests the J call may be wrong. Per germline, CDR1 MNHNY and CDR2 SVGAGI (reference sequence). The CDR3 runs to 14 residues. The CDR3 region is CASSTAGHAYEQYF. The CDR3 region has the DNA TGTGCCAGCAGCACAGCGGGCCATGCCTACGAGCAGTACTTC.

V is TRBV9 and J is TRBJ2-6; unclear D gene. CDR1 is SGDLS, CDR2 YYNGEE, per germline. V was shortened by 2 bases and J by 1 base, with 7 bases between the two germline ends. The CDR3 runs to 15 residues. The DNA for the CDR3 is TGTGCCAGCAGCGTCCAGGATTCTGGGGCCAACGTCCTGACTTTC. This encodes CASSVQDSGANVLTF.

This clone was detected only a few times. The chain couples TRBV30 to TRBJ1-1, with 8 bases matching TRBD1. Trimming at V came to 8 bases and at J to 2 bases, leaving 4 bases not matched to a gene. The CDR3 loop spans 12 amino acids. Germline lookup yields CDR1 GTSNPN and CDR2 SVGIG (reference sequence). For the CDR3, the DNA is TGTGCCGGCGACAGGGGAAACACTGAAGCTTTCTTT. Its translation is CAGDRGNTEAFF.

This chain joins TRBV28 and TRBJ2-1, with TRBD2 matching over 10 bases. CDR1 and CDR2 from the germline V gene are MDHEN and SYDVKM. This CDR3 spans 15 amino acids. V shed 3 bases, J shed 2 bases, and the junction held 1 base outside the gene matches. DNA for the CDR3: TGTGCCAGCAGTTTTAGCGGGGGGCCCTACAATGAGCAGTTCTTC. Residues: CASSFSGGPYNEQFF.

Notes on this clone: One end of the junction fails to match germline, which may point to a read error. V usage is TRBV7-9 and J usage is TRBJ1-2; D is unclear. Per the germline V gene, CDR1 is SEHNR and CDR2 is FQNEAQ (reference sequence). This CDR3 region has 11 residues. CDR3 in amino acids: CSSGPSYGYTF. The CDR3 DNA reads TGTTCCAGCGGCCCGTCCTATGGCTACACCTTC.

The chain has TRBV18 and TRBJ1-6, with D unresolved. CDR3 size: 16 residues. The germline V and J ends were trimmed by 3 bases and 6 bases, with 15 bases remaining between them. The germline gives CDR1 KGHSH, CDR2 LQKENI. The CDR3 loop reads CASSPTPMPGNSPLHF. The CDR3 coding sequence is TGTGCCAGCTCACCGACCCCTATGCCGGGTAATTCACCCCTCCACTTT.